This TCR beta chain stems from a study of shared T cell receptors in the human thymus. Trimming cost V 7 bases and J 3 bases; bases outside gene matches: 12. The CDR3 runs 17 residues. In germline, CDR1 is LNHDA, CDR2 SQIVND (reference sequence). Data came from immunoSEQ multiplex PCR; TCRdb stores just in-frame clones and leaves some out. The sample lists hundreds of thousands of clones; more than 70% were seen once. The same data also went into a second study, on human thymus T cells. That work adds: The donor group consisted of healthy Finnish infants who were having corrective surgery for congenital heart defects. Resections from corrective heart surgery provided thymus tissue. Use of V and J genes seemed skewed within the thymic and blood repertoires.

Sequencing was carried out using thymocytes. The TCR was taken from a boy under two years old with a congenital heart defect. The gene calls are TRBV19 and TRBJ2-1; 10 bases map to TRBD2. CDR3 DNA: TGTGCCAGTAACCCATCTGAGCGGGGGGGCATCTACAATGAGCAGTTCTTC. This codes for CASNPSERGGIYNEQFF.